The 18 T cell receptor beta chains below were found in one sample sequenced in a study of somatic mutations in cytotoxic T cells in rheumatoid arthritis. Profiling relied on immunoSEQ multiplex PCR, and the TCRdb table lists in-frame clones only, not all of them. The table records about 19,000 clones, around 80% of them present only once. The specimen was CD8+ T cells sorted from blood. These receptors came from a woman between 50 and 59 years old in good health.

This chain links TRBV28 with TRBJ2-7, with D unresolved. The V end was cut by 6 bases, the J end by 5 bases, with 8 bases between. Germline loops: CDR1 MDHEN, CDR2 SYDVKM. This CDR3 contains 11 residues. The CDR3 loop reads CASSLRDEQYF. CDR3 nucleotide sequence: TGTGCCAGCAGCCTACGGGACGAGCAGTACTTC. Full variable domain (outside the CDR3, taken from reference TRBV28 and TRBJ2-7): DVKVTQSSRYLVKRTGEKVFLECVQDMDHENMFWYRQDPGLGLRLIYFSYDVKMKEKGDIPEGYSVSREKKERFSLILESASTNQTSMYLCASSLRDEQYFGPGTRLTVT.

This chain links TRBV19 with TRBJ2-5; D is possibly TRBD2 (5 bases). Trimming removed 1 base from V and 5 bases from J, with 14 bases in between. The CDR3 spans 15 residues. In germline, CDR1 is LNHDA, CDR2 SQIVND (reference sequence). CDR3 in DNA: TGTGCCAGTAGTATAGGGGCCTATGAGGGTGAGACCCAGTACTTC. Its protein product is CASSIGAYEGETQYF.

The chain links TRBV5-6 to TRBJ2-5; D ambiguous. CDR3 length equals 15 residues. With 0 bases removed from V and 5 bases from J, the gap between germline ends came to 14 bases. The germline V gene has CDR1 SGHDT and CDR2 YYEEEE. The CDR3 nucleotides read TGTGCCAGCAGCTTGGGTTCCCCCGGCCTGGAGACCCAGTACTTC. Residues: CASSLGSPGLETQYF. The full variable domain, its missing parts supplied by reference TRBV5-6 and TRBJ2-5, is DAGVTQSPTHLIKTRGQQVTLRCSPKSGHDTVSWYQQALGQGPQFIFQYYEEEERQRGNFPDRFSGHQFPNYSSELNVNALLLGDSALYLCASSLGSPGLETQYFGPGTRLLVL.

The V and J genes are TRBV27 and TRBJ2-5; D remains unclear. V dropped 1 base and J dropped 1 base, with 10 bases sitting between them. Germline V CDR1 and CDR2: MNHEY, SMNVEV (reference sequence). This CDR3 has 15 residues. The CDR3 loop is CASSLFPGSQETQYF. CDR3 sequence (DNA): TGTGCCAGCAGTTTATTTCCGGGCAGCCAAGAGACCCAGTACTTC.

This clone occurred a few times. The V gene is TRBV29-1, the J gene TRBJ2-7; 7 bases align to TRBD1. The CDR3 is 12 residues long. V was pared by 6 bases and J by 5 bases, with 7 bases of the junction left unmatched. Germline V gene lookup returns CDR1 SQVTM and CDR2 ANQGSEA. The CDR3 loop reads CSVLTGDHEQYF. CDR3 bases: TGCAGCGTCCTAACAGGGGACCACGAGCAGTACTTC.

The rearrangement joins TRBV28 to TRBJ2-7, with D tentatively TRBD1 (6 bases). Trimming left V 3 bases short and J 2 bases short, with 14 bases between. The CDR3 has 15 amino acids. CDR1 and CDR2 from the germline V gene are MDHEN and SYDVKM. This chain's CDR3 is CASSFSQGSPYEQYF. Here the CDR3 DNA reads TGTGCCAGCAGTTTTAGTCAGGGGAGCCCCTACGAGCAGTACTTC. Supplemented by reference TRBV28 and TRBJ2-7, the full variable domain reads DVKVTQSSRYLVKRTGEKVFLECVQDMDHENMFWYRQDPGLGLRLIYFSYDVKMKEKGDIPEGYSVSREKKERFSLILESASTNQTSMYLCASSFSQGSPYEQYFGPGTRLTVT.

The chain uses TRBV30 and TRBJ2-3; D gene uncertain. V was clipped by 0 bases and J by 0 bases, with 10 bases between them. Germline assignment: CDR1 GTSNPN and CDR2 SVGIG (reference sequence). The CDR3 contains 15 residues. CDR3 nucleotides: TGTGCCTGGAGTGTGAGTACTCGGAGCACAGATACGCAGTATTTT. It yields the protein CAWSVSTRSTDTQYF.

V usage is TRBV27 and J usage is TRBJ1-2; the D is unclear. The CDR3 length is 16 residues. The germline gives CDR1 MNHEY, CDR2 SMNVEV (reference sequence). V lost 3 bases, J lost 6 bases, and 20 bases lay in between. DNA for the CDR3: TGTGCCAGCAGTTTGAGAGAGGATGGAAAGCAGGATGGCTACACCTTC. Its translation: CASSLREDGKQDGYTF.

This chain links TRBV28 with TRBJ2-7; 8 bases fit TRBD1. The germline gives CDR1 MDHEN, CDR2 SYDVKM. The CDR3 is 18 residues long. The junction had 21 bases not matched to a gene; V was cut back by 6 bases and J by 5 bases. CDR3 sequence: CASRPTHPGQVIPNEQYF. CDR3 bases: TGTGCCAGCAGGCCAACCCACCCGGGACAGGTAATCCCCAACGAGCAGTACTTC.

The J gene is TRBJ2-7, the V gene TRBV6-1; 7 bases agree with TRBD1. J gave up 0 bases and V 1 base, and 0 bases lay outside the gene matches. Germline lookup yields CDR1 MNHNS and CDR2 SASEGT. This CDR3 is built from 14 residues. DNA of the CDR3: TGTGCCAGCAGTGAAGGGGACAGCTCCTACGAGCAGTACTTC. It is translated as CASSEGDSSYEQYF.

The rearrangement links TRBV30 to TRBJ2-6; D remains ambiguous. The CDR3 totals 15 residues. Trimming removed 2 bases at V and 5 bases at J, with 13 bases between. CDR1 and CDR2 (germline): GTSNPN, SVGIG (reference sequence). CDR3 DNA: TGTGCCTGGAGTTCAGAGGACGCTTGGGCCAACGTCCTGACTTTC. Protein product: CAWSSEDAWANVLTF.

In nucleotides, the CDR3 is TGTGCCAGCAGTTACGCGCCAGGAAACTATGGCTACACCTTC. It is translated as CASSYAPGNYGYTF. V gene TRBV6-5 combines with J gene TRBJ1-2; D uncertain. This CDR3 comprises 14 residues. V shed 2 bases and J shed 2 bases, with 9 bases lying between them. The V gene's germline CDR1 is MNHEY and CDR2 SVGAGI.

The CDR3 DNA sequence: TGTGCCAGCAGCCCCCGGACCCGAACTAGGGGCATTCGTGAGCAGTACTTC. The encoded protein is CASSPRTRTRGIREQYF. The chain joins TRBV7-9 to TRBJ2-7; possibly TRBD1 or TRBD2 for D (5 bases each). Germline CDR1 is SEHNR and CDR2 is FQNEAQ (reference sequence). V lost 5 bases and J lost 7, with 27 bases in between. The CDR3 loop spans 17 amino acids. Complete variable domain (other parts from reference TRBV7-9 and TRBJ2-7): DTGVSQNPRHKITKRGQNVTFRCDPISEHNRLYWYRQTLGQGPEFLTYFQNEAQLEKSRLLSDRFSAERPKGSFSTLEIQRTEQGDSAMYLCASSPRTRTRGIREQYFGPGTRLTVT.

V and J are TRBV7-8 and TRBJ2-5; D call uncertain. This CDR3 comprises 13 residues. CDR1 and CDR2 from the germline V gene are SGHVS and FQNEAQ. V was pared by 5 bases and J by 5 bases, with 12 bases between. CDR3 sequence (DNA): TGTGCCAGCAGCCCAAGTACACGGGAGACCCAGTACTTC. Its translation: CASSPSTRETQYF.

The V gene is TRBV19, the J gene TRBJ2-1, with D hard to call. The CDR3 sequence is 16 residues long. Germline V gives CDR1 LNHDA, CDR2 SQIVND (reference sequence). V lost 1 base and J lost 0, with 10 bases in between. The CDR3 region has the DNA TGTGCCAGTAGTATAGGCTCAAGAGGCTCCTACAATGAGCAGTTCTTC. Its translation: CASSIGSRGSYNEQFF. Variable domain in full (rest from reference TRBV19 and TRBJ2-1): DGGITQSPKYLFRKEGQNVTLSCEQNLNHDAMYWYRQDPGQGLRLIYYSQIVNDFQKGDIAEGYSVSREKKESFPLTVTSAQKNPTAFYLCASSIGSRGSYNEQFFGPGTRLTVL.

The V and J genes are TRBV21-1 and TRBJ1-4. TRBV21-1 is a documented pseudogene. This CDR3 spans 13 amino acids. The CDR3 is CASSKVDGEKLFF. The CDR3 DNA sequence: TGTGCCAGCAGCAAAGTGGACGGTGAAAAACTGTTTTTT.

CDR3: CASSGSGGAIFHEQFF. CDR3 in DNA: TGTGCCAGCAGTGGCAGCGGGGGGGCCATTTTCCATGAGCAGTTCTTC. The chain has TRBV6-1 and TRBJ2-1; 10 positions match TRBD2. Germline assignment: CDR1 MNHNS and CDR2 SASEGT. The CDR3 is 16 amino acids. Unmatched junction bases numbered 11, after V lost 4 bases and J lost 8 bases.

The gene calls are TRBV29-1 and TRBJ1-1, with D maybe TRBD1 (5 bases). The CDR3 has 11 residues. The germline V gene encodes CDR1 SQVTM and CDR2 ANQGSEA. The germline V and J ends were trimmed by 6 bases and 11 bases, with 16 bases remaining between them. In nucleotides, the CDR3 is TGCAGCGTGATATGGGGGTTGGGGGCTTTCTTT. This encodes CSVIWGLGAFF.